Given below is one T cell receptor beta chain in context. This record comes from a study of T cell responses to AZD1222 COVID-19 vaccine. The V and J ends lost 7 bases and 3 bases respectively, with 13 bases between them. This CDR3 has 13 amino acids. CDR1 and CDR2 from the germline V gene are MDHEN and SYDVKM. Assay: immunoSEQ multiplex PCR; the TCRdb copy retains only in-frame clones and omits some. The profile shows about 130,000 clones, roughly 88% of them singletons. J is TRBJ2-7 and V is TRBV28; unclear D gene. Sequenced material: peripheral blood, taken on day 0 of MenACWY control vaccination. This TCR was sampled from an adult in good health. CDR3 coding DNA: TGTGCCAGCAACCCGACGGTGTTCTACGAGCAGTACGTC. It specifies CASNPTVFYEQYV.